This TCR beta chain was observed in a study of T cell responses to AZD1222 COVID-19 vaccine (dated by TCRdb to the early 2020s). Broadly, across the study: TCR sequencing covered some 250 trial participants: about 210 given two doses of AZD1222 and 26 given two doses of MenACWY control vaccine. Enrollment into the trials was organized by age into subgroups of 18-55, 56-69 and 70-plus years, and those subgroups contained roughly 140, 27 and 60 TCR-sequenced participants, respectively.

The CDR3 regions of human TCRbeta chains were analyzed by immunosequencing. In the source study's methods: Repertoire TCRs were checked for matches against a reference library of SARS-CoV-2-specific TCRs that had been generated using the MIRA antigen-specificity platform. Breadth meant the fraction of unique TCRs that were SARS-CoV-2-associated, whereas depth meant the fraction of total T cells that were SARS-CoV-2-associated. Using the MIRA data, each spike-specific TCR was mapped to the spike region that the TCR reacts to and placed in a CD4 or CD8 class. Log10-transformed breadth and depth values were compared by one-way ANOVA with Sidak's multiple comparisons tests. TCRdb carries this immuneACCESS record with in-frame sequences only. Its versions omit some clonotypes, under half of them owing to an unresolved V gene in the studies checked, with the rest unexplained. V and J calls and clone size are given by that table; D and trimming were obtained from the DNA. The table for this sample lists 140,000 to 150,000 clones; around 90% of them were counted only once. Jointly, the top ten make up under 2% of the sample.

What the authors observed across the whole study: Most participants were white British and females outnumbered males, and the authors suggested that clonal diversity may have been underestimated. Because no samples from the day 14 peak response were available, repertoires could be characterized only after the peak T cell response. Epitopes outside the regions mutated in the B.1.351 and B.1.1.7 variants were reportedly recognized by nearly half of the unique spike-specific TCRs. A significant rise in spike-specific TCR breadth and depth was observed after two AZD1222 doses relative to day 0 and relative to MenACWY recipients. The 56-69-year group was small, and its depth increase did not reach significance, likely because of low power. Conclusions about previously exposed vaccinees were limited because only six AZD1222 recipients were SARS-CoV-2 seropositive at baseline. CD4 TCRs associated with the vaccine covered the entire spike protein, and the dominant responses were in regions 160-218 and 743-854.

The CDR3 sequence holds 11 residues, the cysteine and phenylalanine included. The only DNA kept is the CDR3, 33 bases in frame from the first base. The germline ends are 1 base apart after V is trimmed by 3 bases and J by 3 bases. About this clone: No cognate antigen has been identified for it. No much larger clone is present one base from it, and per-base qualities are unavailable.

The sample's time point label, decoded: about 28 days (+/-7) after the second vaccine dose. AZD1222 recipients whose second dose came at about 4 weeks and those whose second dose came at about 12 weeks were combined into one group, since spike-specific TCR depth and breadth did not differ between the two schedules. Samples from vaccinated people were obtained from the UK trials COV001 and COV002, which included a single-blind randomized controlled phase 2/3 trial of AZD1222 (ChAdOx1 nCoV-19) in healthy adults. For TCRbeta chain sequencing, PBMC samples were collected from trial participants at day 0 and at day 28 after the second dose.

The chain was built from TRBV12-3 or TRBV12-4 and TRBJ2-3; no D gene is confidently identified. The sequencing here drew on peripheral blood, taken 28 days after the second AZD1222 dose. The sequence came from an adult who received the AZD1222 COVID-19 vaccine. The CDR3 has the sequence CASSLTDTQYF. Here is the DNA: TGTGCCAGCAGTTTGACAGATACGCAGTATTTT.